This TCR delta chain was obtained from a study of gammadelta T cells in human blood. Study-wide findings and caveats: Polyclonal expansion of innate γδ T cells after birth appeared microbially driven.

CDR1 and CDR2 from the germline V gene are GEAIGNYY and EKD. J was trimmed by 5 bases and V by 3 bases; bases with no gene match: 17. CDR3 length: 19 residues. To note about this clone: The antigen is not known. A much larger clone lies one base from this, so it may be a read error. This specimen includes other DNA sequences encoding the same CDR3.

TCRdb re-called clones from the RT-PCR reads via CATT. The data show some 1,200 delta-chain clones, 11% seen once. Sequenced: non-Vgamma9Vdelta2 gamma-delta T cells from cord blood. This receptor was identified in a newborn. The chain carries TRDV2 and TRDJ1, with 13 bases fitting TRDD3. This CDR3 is CACDHSNWGIRAGTDKLIF. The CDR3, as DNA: TGTGCCTGTGACCACTCAAACTGGGGGATACGGGCTGGCACAGATAAACTCATCTTT.